These 9 T cell receptor beta chains were all obtained from the same sample, sequenced in a study of T cells after yellow fever vaccination. TCRdb reanalysed the 5' RACE reads using MiXCR and keeps one entry per CDR3 protein. Counted here are about 400,000 distinct CDR3 sequences, 11% occurring once; the ten biggest clones make up roughly a sixth. The sequencing here drew on PBMCs, taken on the day of the first yellow fever vaccination. These TCRs come from a man younger than 30 who received the YFV17D yellow fever vaccine.

This clonotype was picked up a small number of times. The chain uses TRBV12-3 or TRBV12-4 and TRBJ1-2; D remains unclear. Trimming left V 1 base short and J 2 bases short, with 26 bases between. The CDR3 loop spans 20 amino acids. This CDR3 reads CASSLGTRRHSPSGNYGYTF. CDR3 nucleotides: TGTGCCAGCAGTTTAGGGACGCGGCGTCATAGTCCCTCAGGAAACTATGGCTACACCTTC.

The chain couples TRBV13 to TRBJ2-2; the match to TRBD2 covers 8 bases. The CDR3 is made up of 15 amino acids. CDR1 is PRHDT and CDR2 is FYEKMQ in the germline V gene (reference sequence). V shed 1 base and J 6 bases; nucleotides not matched to a gene: 4. The CDR3: CASSLAGGLSGELFF. The CDR3 DNA reads as TGTGCCAGCAGCTTAGCGGGGGGGCTGTCCGGGGAGCTGTTTTTT. Based on the CDR3 plus reference TRBV13 and TRBJ2-2, the full variable domain is AAGVIQSPRHLIKEKRETATLKCYPIPRHDTVYWYQQGPGQDPQFLISFYEKMQSDKGSIPDRFSAQQFSDYHSELNMSSLELGDSALYFCASSLAGGLSGELFFGEGSRLTVL.

V and J are TRBV30 and TRBJ1-3; the D is unclear. The CDR3 consists of 15 residues. Germline values: CDR1 GTSNPN, CDR2 SVGIG (reference sequence). V lost 3 bases and J 0 bases, leaving 12 bases between the germline ends. The CDR3 DNA sequence: TGTGCCTGGAGGGTCATGTCGGGCTCTGGAAACACCATATATTTT. Translating gives CAWRVMSGSGNTIYF. Combining the CDR3 with reference TRBV30 and TRBJ1-3 gives the whole variable domain SQTIHQWPATLVQPVGSPLSLECTVEGTSNPNLYWYRQAAGRGLQLLFYSVGIGQISSEVPQNLSASRPQDRQFILSSKKLLLSDSGFYLCAWRVMSGSGNTIYFGEGSWLTVV.

In this sample, this clonotype turned up many times. The genes are TRBV20-1 and TRBJ2-5; TRBD2 is a possible D gene (7 bases). This CDR3 is 15 amino acids long. CDR1 and CDR2 from the germline V gene are DFQATT and SNEGSKA (reference sequence). CDR3 nucleotide sequence: TGCAGCAGTACTTACGGCCGGGGGGCTGGGGAGACCCAGTACTTC. Its translation is CSSTYGRGAGETQYF.

This clonotype has just a few counts. The chain is built from TRBV27 and TRBJ2-3, with a tentative D call TRBD2 (7 bases). V was pared by 6 bases and J by 3 bases, with 22 bases between. The CDR3 is made up of 17 amino acids. CDR1 and CDR2 from the germline V gene are MNHEY and SMNVEV (reference sequence). The CDR3 DNA is TGTGCCAGCAGCCTATATGGGGACGGGGGGCGGACAGATACGCAGTATTTT. It translates to CASSLYGDGGRTDTQYF.

This clonotype was counted only a few times. V and J are TRBV4-3 and TRBJ2-3, with D possibly TRBD2 on 7 matching bases. Looked up from germline, CDR1 is LGHNA and CDR2 is YSLEER. The CDR3 sequence is 16 residues long. Trimming cost V 5 bases and J 3 bases, with 18 bases left between them. CDR3 loop: CASSAHKGGRTDTQYF. CDR3 bases: TGCGCCAGCAGCGCCCATAAGGGGGGGCGGACAGATACGCAGTATTTT.

This clonotype was detected a few times. The chain has TRBV6-6 and TRBJ2-7, with 7 positions matching TRBD1. The germline V gene has CDR1 MNHNY and CDR2 SVGAGI (reference sequence). The V segment lost 2 bases and the J segment 3 bases; nucleotides outside the gene matches: 1. This CDR3 has 13 amino acids. The CDR3 bases are TGTGCCAGCAGTTACCGGGACAGCTACGAGCAGTACGTC. This gives the protein CASSYRDSYEQYV.

The chain uses TRBV4-1 and TRBJ2-6, with D perhaps being TRBD1 or TRBD2 (5 bases each). The CDR3 contains 16 residues. V was pared by 0 bases and J by 3 bases, with 9 bases between. Per the germline V gene, CDR1 is MGHRA and CDR2 is YSYEKL. The CDR3 DNA is TGCGCCAGCAGCCAAGAAGCGAGGGGTGGGGCCAACGTCCTGACTTTC. It codes for CASSQEARGGANVLTF.

This sequence joins TRBV20-1 and TRBJ1-1, with 8 bases fitting TRBD1. The germline CDR1 and CDR2 sequences are DFQATT and SNEGSKA (reference sequence). CDR3 length: 14 residues. V trimming: 6 bases; J trimming: 1 base; junction bases outside the gene matches: 7. This chain's CDR3 is CSAARQGRNTEAFF. CDR3 nucleotide sequence: TGCAGTGCGGCCCGACAGGGGAGGAACACTGAAGCTTTCTTT.